There are a few counts of the clone carrying this T cell receptor beta chain. The antigen is not known. As every portion of the isolated RNA was reverse transcribed, the sequencing read expressed TCRB transcripts. Repertoires were generated with immunoSEQ multiplex PCR, while TCRdb's copy carries only in-frame clones and drops some. The sample contains roughly 300,000 clones, about a tenth of which appear only once. The data derive from a study of beta chain features in type 1 diabetes. Overall study context: Healthy donors and patients showed comparable age, gender and cell yields. All samples combined gave about 100 million sorted cells for examination. Study findings and constraints: Across all four CD4+ subsets, people with type 1 diabetes showed modestly shorter TCRB CDR3s.

The germline gives CDR1 SQVTM, CDR2 ANQGSEA. Germline trimming cut 4 bases from V and 5 bases from J; bases unmatched to any gene: 4. There are 12 residues in the CDR3. This receptor was taken from a man aged 25-45 years with type 1 diabetes. Material: central memory CD4+ T cells from blood. The V gene is TRBV29-1, the J gene TRBJ2-7, with 8 bases that match TRBD2. For the CDR3, the DNA is TGCAGCGTTGGTAGCGGGGTTAACGAGCAGTACTTC. This encodes CSVGSGVNEQYF.